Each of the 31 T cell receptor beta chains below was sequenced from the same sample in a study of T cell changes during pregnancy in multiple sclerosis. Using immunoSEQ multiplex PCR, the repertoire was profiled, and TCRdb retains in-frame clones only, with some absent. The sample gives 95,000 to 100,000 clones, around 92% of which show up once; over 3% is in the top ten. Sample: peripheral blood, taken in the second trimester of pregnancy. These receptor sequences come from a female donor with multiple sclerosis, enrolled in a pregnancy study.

The CDR3 reads CASSGHRVGNEQFF. The CDR3 bases are TGTGCCAGCAGCGGCCACAGGGTTGGCAATGAGCAGTTCTTC. The chain combines TRBV9 with TRBJ2-1; D might be TRBD1 (6 bases). Germline assignment: CDR1 SGDLS and CDR2 YYNGEE. The CDR3 length is 14 residues. Trimming took off 3 bases at V and 6 bases at J, with 13 bases between the two ends. The complete variable domain, with remaining parts taken from reference TRBV9 and TRBJ2-1, reads DSGVTQTPKHLITATGQRVTLRCSPRSGDLSVYWYQQSLDQGLQFLIQYYNGEERAKGNILERFSAQQFPDLHSELNLSSLELGDSALYFCASSGHRVGNEQFFGPGTRLTVL.

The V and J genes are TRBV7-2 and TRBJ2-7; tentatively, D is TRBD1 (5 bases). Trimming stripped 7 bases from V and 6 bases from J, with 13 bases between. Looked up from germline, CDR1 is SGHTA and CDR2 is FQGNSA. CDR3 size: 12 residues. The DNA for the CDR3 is TGTGCCAGCACCTCACTTAGGGGCGAGCAGTACTTC. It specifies CASTSLRGEQYF.

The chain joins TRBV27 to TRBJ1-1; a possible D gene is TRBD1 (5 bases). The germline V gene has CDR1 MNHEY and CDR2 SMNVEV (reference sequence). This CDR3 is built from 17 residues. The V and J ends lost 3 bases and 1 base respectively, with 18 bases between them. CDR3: CASSFDSRGYANTEAFF. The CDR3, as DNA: TGTGCCAGCAGTTTCGACAGCCGGGGGTATGCGAACACTGAAGCTTTCTTT.

The CDR3 nucleotides read TGCGCCAGCAGCCAAGATCACGCGAGAGTTTACTACGAGCAGTACTTC. This gives the protein CASSQDHARVYYEQYF. The chain links TRBV4-1 to TRBJ2-7; D uncertain. V was cut by 0 bases and J by 3 bases, with 15 bases left in between. The CDR3 spans 16 residues. Germline assignment: CDR1 MGHRA and CDR2 YSYEKL.

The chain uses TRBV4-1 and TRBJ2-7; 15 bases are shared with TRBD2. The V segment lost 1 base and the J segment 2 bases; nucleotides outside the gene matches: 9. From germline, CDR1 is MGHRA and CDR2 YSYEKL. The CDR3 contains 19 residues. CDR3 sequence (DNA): TGCGCCAGCAGCCAAGGTTTCGGACTAGCGGGAGGGCCTCCCTACGAGCAGTACTTC. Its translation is CASSQGFGLAGGPPYEQYF.

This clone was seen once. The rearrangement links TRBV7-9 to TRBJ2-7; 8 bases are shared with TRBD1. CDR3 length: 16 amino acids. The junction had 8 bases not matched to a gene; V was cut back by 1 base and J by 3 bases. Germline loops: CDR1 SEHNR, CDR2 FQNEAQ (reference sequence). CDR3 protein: CASSLGDRPTDYEQYF. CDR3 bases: TGTGCCAGCAGCTTAGGGGACAGGCCGACTGACTACGAGCAGTACTTC.

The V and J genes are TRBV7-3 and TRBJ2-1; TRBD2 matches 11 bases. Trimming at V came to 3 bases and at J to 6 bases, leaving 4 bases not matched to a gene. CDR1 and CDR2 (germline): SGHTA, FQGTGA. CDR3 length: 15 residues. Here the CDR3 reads CASSFTSGSFNEQFF. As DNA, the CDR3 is TGTGCCAGCAGCTTTACTAGCGGGAGTTTCAATGAGCAGTTCTTC. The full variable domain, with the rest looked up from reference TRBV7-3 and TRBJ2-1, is GAGVSQTPSNKVTEKGKYVELRCDPISGHTALYWYRQSLGQGPEFLIYFQGTGAADDSGLPNDRFFAVRPEGSVSTLKIQRTERGDSAVYLCASSFTSGSFNEQFFGPGTRLTVL.

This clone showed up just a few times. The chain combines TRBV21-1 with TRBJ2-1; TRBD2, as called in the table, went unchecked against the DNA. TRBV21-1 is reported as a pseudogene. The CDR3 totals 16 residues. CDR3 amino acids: CASSKGLAASYNEQFF. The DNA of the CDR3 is TGTGCCAGCAGCAAAGGACTAGCGGCCTCCTACAATGAGCAGTTCTTC.

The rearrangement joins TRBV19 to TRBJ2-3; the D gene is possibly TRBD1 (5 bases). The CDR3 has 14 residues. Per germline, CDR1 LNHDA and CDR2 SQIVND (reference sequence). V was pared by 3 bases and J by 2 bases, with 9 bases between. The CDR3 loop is CASSIQTDTDTQYF. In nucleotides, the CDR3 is TGTGCCAGTAGTATCCAGACAGACACAGATACGCAGTATTTT.

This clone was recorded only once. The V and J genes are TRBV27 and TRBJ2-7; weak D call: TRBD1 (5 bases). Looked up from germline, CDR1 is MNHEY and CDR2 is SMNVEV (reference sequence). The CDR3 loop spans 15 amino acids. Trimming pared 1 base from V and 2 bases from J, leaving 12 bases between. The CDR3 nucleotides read TGTGCCAGCAGTTTATTTTTGGGGCAGACCTACGAGCAGTACTTC. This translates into CASSLFLGQTYEQYF.

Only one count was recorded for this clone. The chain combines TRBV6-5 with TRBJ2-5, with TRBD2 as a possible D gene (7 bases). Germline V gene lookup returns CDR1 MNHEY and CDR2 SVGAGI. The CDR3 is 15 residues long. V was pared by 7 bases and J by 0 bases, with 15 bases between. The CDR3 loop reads CASTHWRGHQETQYF. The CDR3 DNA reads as TGTGCCAGCACCCATTGGCGGGGGCACCAAGAGACCCAGTACTTC.

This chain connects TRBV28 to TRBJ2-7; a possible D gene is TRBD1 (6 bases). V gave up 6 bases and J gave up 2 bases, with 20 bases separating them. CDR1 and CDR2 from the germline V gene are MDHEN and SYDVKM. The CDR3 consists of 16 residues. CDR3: CASSLSAGATTYEQYF. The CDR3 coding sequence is TGTGCCAGCAGCTTGTCAGCAGGGGCTACCACCTACGAGCAGTACTTC.

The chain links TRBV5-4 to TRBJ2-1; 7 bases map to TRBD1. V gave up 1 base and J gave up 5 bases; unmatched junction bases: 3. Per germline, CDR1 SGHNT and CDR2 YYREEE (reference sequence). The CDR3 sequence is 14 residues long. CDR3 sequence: CASSLTGVHNEQFF. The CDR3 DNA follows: TGTGCCAGCAGCTTGACAGGGGTCCACAATGAGCAGTTCTTC.

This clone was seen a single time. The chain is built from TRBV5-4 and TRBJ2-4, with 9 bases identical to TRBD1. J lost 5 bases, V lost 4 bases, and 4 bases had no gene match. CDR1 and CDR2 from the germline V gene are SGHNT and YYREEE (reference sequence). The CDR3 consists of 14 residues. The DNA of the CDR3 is TGTGCCAGCAGCCGACAGGGGGGGCAAAACATTCAGTACTTC. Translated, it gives CASSRQGGQNIQYF.

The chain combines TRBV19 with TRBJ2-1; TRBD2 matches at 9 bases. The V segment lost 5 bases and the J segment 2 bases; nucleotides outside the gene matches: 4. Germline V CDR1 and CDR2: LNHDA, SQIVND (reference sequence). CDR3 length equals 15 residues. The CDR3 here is CASSPTSGAYNEQFF. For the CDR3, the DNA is TGTGCCAGTAGTCCGACTAGCGGAGCCTACAATGAGCAGTTCTTC.

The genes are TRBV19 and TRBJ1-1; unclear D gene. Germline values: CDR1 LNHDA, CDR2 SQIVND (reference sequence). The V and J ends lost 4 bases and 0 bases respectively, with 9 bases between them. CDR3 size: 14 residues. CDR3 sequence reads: CASSTNIMNTEAFF. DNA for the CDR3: TGTGCCAGTAGTACCAACATAATGAACACTGAAGCTTTCTTT.

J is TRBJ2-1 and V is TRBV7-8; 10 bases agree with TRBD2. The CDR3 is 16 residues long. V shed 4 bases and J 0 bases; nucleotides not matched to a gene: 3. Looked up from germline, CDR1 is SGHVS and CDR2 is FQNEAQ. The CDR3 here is CASSSSGSISYNEQFF. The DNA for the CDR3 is TGTGCCAGCAGCTCTAGCGGGAGTATCTCCTACAATGAGCAGTTCTTC.

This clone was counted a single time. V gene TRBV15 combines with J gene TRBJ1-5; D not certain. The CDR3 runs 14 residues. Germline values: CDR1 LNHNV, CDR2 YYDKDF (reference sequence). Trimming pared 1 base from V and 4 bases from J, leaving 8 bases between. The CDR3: CATSRGAENQPQHF. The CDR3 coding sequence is TGTGCCACCAGCAGAGGGGCAGAAAATCAGCCCCAGCATTTT. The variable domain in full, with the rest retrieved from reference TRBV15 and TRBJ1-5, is DAMVIQNPRYQVTQFGKPVTLSCSQTLNHNVMYWYQQKSSQAPKLLFHYYDKDFNNEADTPDNFQSRRPNTSFCFLDIRSPGLGDTAMYLCATSRGAENQPQHFGDGTRLSIL.

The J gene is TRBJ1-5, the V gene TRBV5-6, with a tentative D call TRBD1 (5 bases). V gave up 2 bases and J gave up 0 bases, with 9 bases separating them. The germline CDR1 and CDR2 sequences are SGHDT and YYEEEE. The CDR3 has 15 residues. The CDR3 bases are TGTGCCAGCAGCTTCTTTCAGGGTAGCAATCAGCCCCAGCATTTT. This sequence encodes CASSFFQGSNQPQHF.

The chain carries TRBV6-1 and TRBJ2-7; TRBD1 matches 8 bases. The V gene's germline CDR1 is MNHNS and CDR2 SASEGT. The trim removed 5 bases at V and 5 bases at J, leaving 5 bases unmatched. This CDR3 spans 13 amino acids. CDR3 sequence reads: CASSLTGENEQYF. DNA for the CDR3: TGTGCCAGCAGTTTGACAGGGGAGAACGAGCAGTACTTC.

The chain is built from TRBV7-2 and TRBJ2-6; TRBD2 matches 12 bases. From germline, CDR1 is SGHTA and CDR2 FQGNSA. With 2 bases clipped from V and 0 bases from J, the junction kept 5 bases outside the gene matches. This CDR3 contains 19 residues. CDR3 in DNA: TGTGCCAGCAGCTTAACGACTAGCGGGAGAGGCTCTGGGGCCAACGTCCTGACTTTC. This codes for CASSLTTSGRGSGANVLTF.

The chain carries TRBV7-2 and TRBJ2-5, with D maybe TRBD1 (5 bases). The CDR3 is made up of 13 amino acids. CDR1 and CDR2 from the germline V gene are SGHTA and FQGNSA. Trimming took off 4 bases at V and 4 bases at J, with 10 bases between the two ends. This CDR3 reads CASSSGMRETQYF. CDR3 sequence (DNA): TGTGCCAGCAGCTCAGGGATGCGAGAGACCCAGTACTTC.

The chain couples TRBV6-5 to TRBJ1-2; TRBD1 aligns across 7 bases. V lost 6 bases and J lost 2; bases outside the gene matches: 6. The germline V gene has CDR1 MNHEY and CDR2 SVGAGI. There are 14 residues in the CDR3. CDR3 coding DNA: TGTGCCAGCAGACTCGACAGGGCAAACTATGGCTACACCTTC. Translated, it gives CASRLDRANYGYTF.

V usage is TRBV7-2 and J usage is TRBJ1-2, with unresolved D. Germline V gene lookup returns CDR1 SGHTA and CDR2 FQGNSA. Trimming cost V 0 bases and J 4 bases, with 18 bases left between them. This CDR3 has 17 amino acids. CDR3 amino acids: CASSLASLASASYGYTF. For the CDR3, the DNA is TGTGCCAGCAGCTTAGCATCTCTCGCCAGCGCTAGCTATGGCTACACCTTC.

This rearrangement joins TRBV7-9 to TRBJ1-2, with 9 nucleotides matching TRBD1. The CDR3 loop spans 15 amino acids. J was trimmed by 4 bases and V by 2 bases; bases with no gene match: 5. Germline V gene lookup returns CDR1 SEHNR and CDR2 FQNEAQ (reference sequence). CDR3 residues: CASSLPTGGIYGYTF. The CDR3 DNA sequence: TGTGCCAGCAGCTTACCAACAGGGGGCATCTATGGCTACACCTTC.

The CDR3 reads CASSQDTGPDTQYF. In DNA form, the CDR3 reads TGCGCCAGCAGCCAAGATACCGGTCCAGATACGCAGTATTTT. The chain employs TRBV4-3 and TRBJ2-3; D is unclear. The CDR3 loop spans 14 amino acids. Germline values: CDR1 LGHNA, CDR2 YSLEER. Deletions cut 0 bases from V and 4 bases from J, with 8 bases between.

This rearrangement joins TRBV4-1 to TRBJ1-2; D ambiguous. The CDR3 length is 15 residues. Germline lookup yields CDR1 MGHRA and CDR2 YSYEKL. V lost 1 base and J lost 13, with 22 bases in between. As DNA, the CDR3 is TGCGCCAGCAGCCAAGTGGTGCAGATAACTATGGTTGTCACCTTC. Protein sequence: CASSQVVQITMVVTF.

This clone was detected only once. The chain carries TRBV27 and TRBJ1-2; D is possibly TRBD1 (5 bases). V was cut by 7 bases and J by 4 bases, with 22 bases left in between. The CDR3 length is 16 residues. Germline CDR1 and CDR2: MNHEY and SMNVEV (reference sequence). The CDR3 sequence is CASTSYPNRGGYGYTF. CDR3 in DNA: TGTGCCAGCACTAGTTACCCAAACCGCGGGGGCTATGGCTACACCTTC.

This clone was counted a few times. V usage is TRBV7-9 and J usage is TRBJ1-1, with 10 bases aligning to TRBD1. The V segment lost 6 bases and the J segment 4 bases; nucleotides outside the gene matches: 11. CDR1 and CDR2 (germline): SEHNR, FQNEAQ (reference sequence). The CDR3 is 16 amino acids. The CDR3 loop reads CASRERGTGDFTEAFF. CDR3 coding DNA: TGTGCCAGCAGGGAAAGAGGGACAGGGGATTTCACTGAAGCTTTCTTT.

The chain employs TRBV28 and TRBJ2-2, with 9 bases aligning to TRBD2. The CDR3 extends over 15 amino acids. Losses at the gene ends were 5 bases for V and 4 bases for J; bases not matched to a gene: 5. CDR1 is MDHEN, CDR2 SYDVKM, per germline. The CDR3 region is CASSPRGRATGELFF. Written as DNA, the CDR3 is TGTGCCAGCAGTCCCCGCGGGAGGGCCACCGGGGAGCTGTTTTTT.

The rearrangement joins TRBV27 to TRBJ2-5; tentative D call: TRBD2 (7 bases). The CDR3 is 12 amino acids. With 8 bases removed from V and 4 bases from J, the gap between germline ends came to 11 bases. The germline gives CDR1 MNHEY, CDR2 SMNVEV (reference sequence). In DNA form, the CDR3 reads TGTGCCAGCGGCGGGGGCGGAGAGACCCAGTACTTC. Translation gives CASGGGGETQYF.